Below are 10 T cell receptor beta chains sequenced from a single sample in a study of blood T cell repertoires in COVID-19. The data were produced by immunoSEQ multiplex PCR, yet TCRdb's version contains in-frame clones alone and is incomplete. The table has over 75,000 clones, 90% seen once; the top ten hold more than 1.5%. The sequencing sample was made of peripheral blood. Receptors were obtained from a man aged 60 to 69 with acute or convalescent COVID-19.

This sequence joins TRBV19 and TRBJ2-3; tentatively, D is TRBD2 (6 bases). CDR1 LNHDA and CDR2 SQIVND come from the germline V gene (reference sequence). CDR3 length: 14 residues. V was shortened by 5 bases and J by 2 bases, with 11 bases between the two germline ends. In DNA, the CDR3 is TGTGCCAGTAGTCTGGGACTTATCACAGATACGCAGTATTTT. Protein sequence: CASSLGLITDTQYF.

The chain has TRBV11-3 and TRBJ2-1, with D maybe TRBD2 (6 bases). Germline CDR1 SGHNT, CDR2 YENEEA. CDR3 length: 14 residues. Trimming removed 5 bases at V and 12 bases at J, with 20 bases between. CDR3 in amino acids: CASSAQSWGSGQFF. The CDR3 DNA reads TGTGCCAGCAGCGCTCAGTCATGGGGTAGCGGGCAGTTCTTC. Looking up the rest from reference TRBV11-3 and TRBJ2-1 gives the full variable domain: EAGVVQSPRYKIIEKKQPVAFWCNPISGHNTLYWYLQNLGQGPELLIRYENEEAVDDSQLPKDRFSAERLKGVDSTLKIQPAELGDSAVYLCASSAQSWGSGQFFGPGTRLTVL.

The gene calls are TRBV6-5 and TRBJ1-5; D is possibly TRBD1 (5 bases). The CDR3 is 14 amino acids. Per germline, CDR1 MNHEY and CDR2 SVGAGI. The V end was cut by 5 bases, the J end by 0 bases, with 8 bases between. The DNA for the CDR3 is TGTGCCAGCAGTCGACAGAATAGCAATCAGCCCCAGCATTTT. This translates into CASSRQNSNQPQHF.

The CDR3 DNA reads as TGTGCCAGCAGCACCAGACAGTCAACTAATGAAAAACTGTTTTTT. As protein: CASSTRQSTNEKLFF. The rearrangement links TRBV9 to TRBJ1-4; perhaps TRBD1 as D (5 bases). The CDR3 consists of 15 residues. Between the trimmed V and J ends, which lost 4 bases and 0 bases, there was a span of 10 bases. Germline V lookup: CDR1 SGDLS, CDR2 YYNGEE.

This clone was picked up one time. V and J are TRBV4-1 and TRBJ2-5, with D maybe TRBD2 (6 bases). The CDR3 runs 16 residues. The germline CDR1 and CDR2 sequences are MGHRA and YSYEKL. V lost 5 bases to trimming and J lost 4 bases, with 20 bases between them. The CDR3, as DNA: TGCGCCAGCAGCAAAGGGGTAGCGGAAGTTGGAGAGACCCAGTACTTC. As protein: CASSKGVAEVGETQYF.

V gene TRBV10-1 combines with J gene TRBJ1-1; no reliable D call. Trimming removed 4 bases at V and 4 bases at J, with 13 bases between. The length of the CDR3 is 14 residues. Germline V lookup: CDR1 WNHNN, CDR2 SYGVQD (reference sequence). For the CDR3, the DNA is TGCGCCAGCAGTGCCCAGGCCGGGAGCACTGAAGCTTTCTTT. Protein product: CASSAQAGSTEAFF.

The chain recombines TRBV24-1 with TRBJ2-3; TRBD1 aligns across 7 bases. The V gene's germline CDR1 is KGHDR and CDR2 SFDVKD. Trimming cost V 6 bases and J 3 bases; bases outside gene matches: 8. The CDR3 is 15 residues long. CDR3 sequence: CATSLGQSLTDTQYF. The CDR3 coding sequence is TGTGCCACCAGTCTGGGACAGTCACTTACAGATACGCAGTATTTT.

The chain is built from TRBV10-1 and TRBJ1-6, with 7 bases matching TRBD1. J lost 6 bases, V lost 3 bases, and 5 bases had no gene match. The CDR3 length is 15 residues. Per the germline V gene, CDR1 is WNHNN and CDR2 is SYGVQD (reference sequence). CDR3 in DNA: TGCGCCAGCAGTGAAGGACAGGTTCCTAATTCACCCCTCCACTTT. Its protein is CASSEGQVPNSPLHF.

Only one count was recorded for this clone. J is TRBJ2-2 and V is TRBV27; 7 nucleotides match TRBD2. Germline V CDR1 and CDR2: MNHEY, SMNVEV (reference sequence). The trim removed 4 bases at V and 3 bases at J, leaving 5 bases unmatched. This CDR3 is built from 15 residues. The CDR3 sequence is CASSSTSLYTGELFF. In nucleotides, the CDR3 is TGTGCCAGCAGTTCGACTAGCCTTTACACCGGGGAGCTGTTTTTT.

This clone has a single count. The V call is TRBV6-6, the J call TRBJ1-5; 10 bases are shared with TRBD1. The germline V gene has CDR1 MNHNY and CDR2 SVGAGI (reference sequence). With V trimmed by 2 bases and J by 4 bases, 5 bases remained unmatched. The CDR3 consists of 16 residues. The CDR3 reads CASSYTDRGDNQPQHF. As DNA, the CDR3 is TGTGCCAGCAGTTACACGGACAGGGGGGATAATCAGCCCCAGCATTTT.